This T cell receptor (beta chain) emerged from a study of cytomegalovirus exposure and HLA in healthy donors. About the research overall: The Caucasian-associated ancestry cluster held 65% to 85% of 350 to 450 genotyped donors.

13 Jbeta primers and 60 Vbeta primers were used for the PCR. Measured with immunoSEQ multiplex PCR; TCRdb has only the in-frame clones, and not every one. The table shows about 160,000 clones, with around 70% occurring only once. Study-wide findings and caveats: TCR beta sequences numbering fewer than 20,000 were associated with HLA alleles at 0.05 false discovery rate in a later analysis.

As for this clone: Its antigen remains unknown.

Whereas donors were nominally healthy upon sampling, unrecorded immune exposures were probable. The sequenced sample was PBMCs. The origin of this receptor is a man younger than 35 in good health and CMV-seropositive.

The CDR3 DNA follows: TGCGCCAGCAGCCAAGAACAGCGGAATCAGCCCCAGCATTTT. Translated: CASSQEQRNQPQHF. The V gene is TRBV4-1, the J gene TRBJ1-5; D is uncertain. Germline lookup yields CDR1 MGHRA and CDR2 YSYEKL. V gave up 0 bases and J gave up 4 bases, with 7 bases separating them. The CDR3 runs to 14 residues.